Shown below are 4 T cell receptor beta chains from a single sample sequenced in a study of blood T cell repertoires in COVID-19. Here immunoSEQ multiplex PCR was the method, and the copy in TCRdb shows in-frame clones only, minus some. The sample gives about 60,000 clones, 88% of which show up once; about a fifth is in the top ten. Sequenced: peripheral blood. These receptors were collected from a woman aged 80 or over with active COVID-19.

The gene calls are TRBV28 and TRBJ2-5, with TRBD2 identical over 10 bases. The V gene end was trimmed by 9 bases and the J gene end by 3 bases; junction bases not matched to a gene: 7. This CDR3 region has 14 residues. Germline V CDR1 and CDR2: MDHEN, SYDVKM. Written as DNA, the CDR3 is TGTGCCAGTTCTGAAGCGGGGGGGAAAGAGACCCAGTACTTC. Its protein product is CASSEAGGKETQYF.

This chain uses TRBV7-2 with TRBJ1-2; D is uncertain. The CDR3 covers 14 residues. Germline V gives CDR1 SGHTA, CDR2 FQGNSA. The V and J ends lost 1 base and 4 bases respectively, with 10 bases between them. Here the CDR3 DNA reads TGTGCCAGCAGCTTAGGTCAGAATATCTATGGCTACACCTTC. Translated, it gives CASSLGQNIYGYTF. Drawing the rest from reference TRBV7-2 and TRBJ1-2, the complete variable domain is GAGVSQSPSNKVTEKGKDVELRCDPISGHTALYWYRQSLGQGLEFLIYFQGNSAPDKSGLPSDRFSAERTGGSVSTLTIQRTQQEDSAVYLCASSLGQNIYGYTFGSGTRLTVV.

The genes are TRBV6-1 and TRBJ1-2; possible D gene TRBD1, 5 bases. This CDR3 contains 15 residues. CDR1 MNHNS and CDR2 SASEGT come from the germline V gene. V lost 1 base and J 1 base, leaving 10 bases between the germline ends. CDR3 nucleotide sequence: TGTGCCAGCAGTGAAGGACAGCGACTTAACTATGGCTACACCTTC. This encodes CASSEGQRLNYGYTF.

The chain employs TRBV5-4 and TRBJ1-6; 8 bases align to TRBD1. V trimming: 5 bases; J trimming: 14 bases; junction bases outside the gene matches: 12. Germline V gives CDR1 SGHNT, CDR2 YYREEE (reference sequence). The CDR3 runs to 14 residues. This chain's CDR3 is CASSLDRASRALHF. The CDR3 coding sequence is TGTGCCAGCAGTCTGGACAGGGCCTCTAGGGCCCTCCACTTT.